The T cell receptor (beta chain) described here comes from a study of blood T cell repertoires in COVID-19. Sequenced by immunoSEQ multiplex PCR; TCRdb stores in-frame clones only, minus some. Found here are 110,000 or so clones, approximately 81% of them singletons; the top ten hold approximately 3.6%. There are a few counts of this clone. This TCR came from a man in his forties or fifties with acute or convalescent COVID-19. The sequenced sample consisted of peripheral blood.

The CDR3 bases are TGTGCCAGCAGGAAACAGGGGGACACTGAAGCTTTCTTT. Protein product: CASRKQGDTEAFF. This chain connects TRBV6-5 to TRBJ1-1, with TRBD1 matching 8 bases. Germline V gene data show CDR1 as MNHEY and CDR2 as SVGAGI. V lost 6 bases and J lost 3; bases outside the gene matches: 3. The CDR3 has 13 residues.